This TCR beta chain was sequenced in a study of shared clonotypes between healthy human individuals. The study's findings and limits: Blood was the only sampled material, and tissue repertoires likely differ.

Germline CDR1 and CDR2: MDHEN and SYDVKM. CDR3 length: 14 residues. V was clipped by 7 bases and J by 8 bases, with 17 bases between them. Every subset's genomic DNA went evenly onto several immunoSEQ plates. The protocol was immunoSEQ multiplex PCR, while the TCRdb copy is restricted to in-frame clones and leaves out a portion. The profile shows around 1.5 million clones, approximately 98% of them singletons. The study enrolled healthy HIV-negative adults without recent acute infections or vaccinations as donors. Into CD45RA+ naive and CD45RA-negative memory subsets, the CD4+ cells were split. A remark on this clone: Its antigen is not known.

The receptor comes from a man aged 30-40 years in good health. The V gene is TRBV28, the J gene TRBJ2-2, with D perhaps matching TRBD2 (5 bases). Sequenced input: naive CD4+ T cells sorted from blood. As for subset: CD45RA+ positively selected. This CDR3 is CASTTLRALGELFF. The CDR3 nucleotides are TGTGCCAGCACCACCCTGCGGGCCTTGGGGGAGCTGTTTTTT.